Listed below are T cell receptor beta chains from one sample, sequenced in a study of blood T cell repertoires in COVID-19. Repertoires were generated with immunoSEQ multiplex PCR, while TCRdb's copy carries only in-frame clones and drops some. The data show 200,000 to 250,000 clones, roughly nine tenths seen once. Material for sequencing was peripheral blood. The receptors here all came from a man between 60 and 75 years old with COVID-19, enrolled during active disease. The CDR3 runs from the conserved cysteine through the conserved F or W. Each record gives: V gene, J gene, D gene, clone size, CDR3 protein, CDR3 DNA. The D gene is left open where the match is weak. Clone size is stated in some rows and not others, as once, few, many or a class when expanded.

TRBV25-1	TRBJ2-7	-	-	CASSAPGFYEQYF	TGTGCCAGCAGTGCCCCAGGGTTCTACGAGCAGTACTTC
TRBV29-1	TRBJ1-1	TRBD1	-	CSVGQGISTEAFF	TGCAGCGTGGGACAGGGTATATCCACTGAAGCTTTCTTT
TRBV19	TRBJ1-2	-	-	CASTFQWGVGYTF	TGTGCCAGTACCTTCCAGTGGGGAGTCGGCTACACCTTC
TRBV30	TRBJ2-7	TRBD2	once	CAWSWSGGASYEQYF	TGTGCCTGGAGTTGGAGCGGGGGGGCGTCTTACGAGCAGTACTTC
TRBV4-1	TRBJ1-2	TRBD1	-	CASSHDGTGSTYGYTF	TGCGCCAGCAGCCACGATGGGACAGGAAGTACGTATGGCTACACCTTC
TRBV29-1	TRBJ1-2	-	once	CSASNDGYTF	TGCAGCGCCTCTAATGATGGCTACACCTTC
TRBV7-3	TRBJ1-2	TRBD1	-	CASSRLGTGLGGYTF	TGTGCCAGCAGCCGACTCGGGACAGGGTTAGGTGGCTACACCTTC
TRBV5-1	TRBJ1-3	-	-	CASSSGGASGNTIYF	TGCGCCAGCAGCTCTGGGGGGGCCTCTGGAAACACCATATATTTT
TRBV28	TRBJ1-5	-	once	CASSKDRLGNQPQHF	TGTGCCAGCAGCAAAGACAGGTTGGGCAATCAGCCCCAGCATTTT
TRBV6-5	TRBJ1-3	TRBD1	-	CASRRDRDGGNTIYF	TGTGCCAGCAGGAGGGACAGAGACGGTGGAAACACCATATATTTT
TRBV4-1	TRBJ2-3	-	-	CASSRSRSDTQYF	TGCGCCAGCAGTCGCTCGAGGAGTGATACGCAGTATTTT
TRBV14	TRBJ2-2	TRBD2	-	CASSRWTSGGPSGELFF	TGTGCCAGCAGCCGGTGGACTAGCGGGGGCCCATCAGGGGAGCTGTTTTTT
TRBV4-1	TRBJ1-5	-	-	CASSQDLSTQGSQPQHF	TGCGCCAGCAGCCAAGATCTTTCGACGCAGGGGAGTCAGCCCCAGCATTTT
TRBV2	TRBJ1-3	TRBD1	-	CASSRDRDTSGNTIYF	TGTGCCAGCAGCCGGGACAGGGACACCTCTGGAAACACCATATATTTT
TRBV9	TRBJ1-2	TRBD1	-	CASSSTVPGQGSGYTF	TGTGCCAGCTCCTCAACTGTGCCGGGACAGGGAAGTGGCTACACCTTC
TRBV5-4	TRBJ1-1	TRBD1	-	CASSLGGTANTEAFF	TGTGCCAGCAGCTTGGGTGGGACAGCAAACACTGAAGCTTTCTTT
TRBV7-8	TRBJ1-5	TRBD1	-	CASRDSGNQPQHF	TGTGCCAGCCGGGACAGTGGGAATCAGCCCCAGCATTTT
TRBV19	TRBJ1-6	-	-	CASSDPGVSPLHF	TGTGCCAGTAGCGATCCGGGTGTCTCACCCCTCCACTTT
TRBV6-5	TRBJ1-6	-	-	CASSYTRAQGSSPLHF	TGTGCCAGCAGTTACACCCGTGCACAGGGAAGTTCACCCCTCCACTTT
TRBV19	TRBJ2-1	TRBD1	-	CATQNNRGPYNEQFF	TGTGCCACTCAAAATAACAGGGGGCCTTACAATGAGCAGTTCTTC
TRBV18	TRBJ2-2	TRBD1	-	CASSPGTEGELFF	TGTGCCAGCTCACCAGGGACAGAGGGGGAGCTGTTTTTT
TRBV5-1	TRBJ1-5	TRBD1	-	CASSAGQGNQPQHF	TGCGCCAGCAGCGCGGGACAGGGCAATCAGCCCCAGCATTTT
TRBV9	TRBJ2-5	-	-	CASSSPTGKGTQYF	TGTGCCAGCAGCTCCCCGACAGGAAAGGGGACCCAGTACTTC
TRBV3-1/TRBV3-2	TRBJ1-6	-	-	CASRLGTSGNSPLHF	TGTGCCAGCAGACTCGGGACTTCTGGCAATTCACCCCTCCACTTT
TRBV2	TRBJ1-2	-	-	CASSEEVAGPYTF	TGTGCCAGCAGTGAAGAGGTCGCAGGGCCCTACACCTTC
TRBV10-3	TRBJ2-1	TRBD1	-	CAISEGQDSGEQFF	TGTGCCATCAGTGAGGGACAGGACTCCGGGGAGCAGTTCTTC
TRBV7-2	TRBJ2-1	-	-	CASSLRGRGEQFF	TGTGCCAGCAGCTTGCGAGGGCGGGGTGAGCAGTTCTTC
TRBV6-2/TRBV6-3	TRBJ1-2	-	-	CASSSKTAVNYGYTF	TGTGCCAGCAGTTCTAAGACAGCCGTAAACTATGGCTACACCTTC
TRBV19	TRBJ1-5	-	few	CASSLETSSYSNQPQHF	TGTGCCAGTAGCCTGGAGACATCTAGCTATAGCAATCAGCCCCAGCATTTT
TRBV5-1	TRBJ1-3	-	-	CASSLDLGTTAGNTIYF	TGCGCCAGCAGCTTGGATCTGGGTACGACTGCTGGAAACACCATATATTTT
TRBV7-2	TRBJ2-7	-	once	CASSSYGLESSYEQYF	TGTGCCAGCAGCTCTTACGGACTGGAAAGCTCCTACGAGCAGTACTTC
TRBV30	TRBJ2-4	TRBD1	-	CAWDRGVGKNIQYF	TGTGCCTGGGACAGGGGGGTCGGCAAAAACATTCAGTACTTC
TRBV18	TRBJ1-1	-	-	CASSPYPINAEAFF	TGTGCCAGCTCACCCTATCCGATTAATGCTGAAGCTTTCTTT
TRBV7-2	TRBJ2-4	TRBD2	-	CASSLRLAGGLLDKNIQYF	TGTGCCAGCAGCCTACGACTAGCGGGAGGGCTTTTGGACAAAAACATTCAGTACTTC
TRBV6-5	TRBJ2-1	-	-	CASKPRGLSYNEQFF	TGTGCCAGCAAACCACGGGGACTGTCCTACAATGAGCAGTTCTTC
TRBV7-3	TRBJ2-1	TRBD2	-	CASSPTAQGLAGSEQFF	TGTGCCAGCAGCCCCACCGCCCAAGGACTAGCGGGTAGTGAGCAGTTCTTC
TRBV7-8	TRBJ2-1	-	-	CASSRGPTYNEQFF	TGTGCCAGCAGCCGAGGACCGACATACAATGAGCAGTTCTTC
TRBV19	TRBJ2-7	-	once	CASRKRASTYEQYF	TGTGCCAGTAGAAAGAGGGCGTCCACCTACGAGCAGTACTTC
TRBV29-1	TRBJ1-1	TRBD1	once	CSAPRTGGTEAFF	TGCAGCGCTCCCCGGACAGGGGGCACTGAAGCTTTCTTT
TRBV18	TRBJ2-7	TRBD2	-	CASSRGGERGSYEQYF	TGTGCCAGCTCACGCGGCGGCGAGCGGGGATCCTACGAGCAGTACTTC
TRBV6-1	TRBJ2-7	TRBD1	-	CASSEAGTGGYEQYF	TGTGCCAGCAGTGAAGCCGGGACAGGGGGCTACGAGCAGTACTTC
TRBV11-3	TRBJ2-2	TRBD1	-	CASSYPTGSNTGELFF	TGTGCCAGCAGCTACCCGACAGGGTCGAACACCGGGGAGCTGTTTTTT
TRBV24-1	TRBJ1-2	-	-	CATSDRTRGFGYTF	TGTGCCACCAGTGACCGGACCCGGGGGTTTGGCTACACCTTC
TRBV9	TRBJ2-7	-	-	CASSPSGVAYEQYF	TGTGCCAGCAGCCCATCCGGGGTGGCCTACGAGCAGTACTTC
TRBV4-2	TRBJ2-1	TRBD2	-	CASSQGTSGSGVDEQFF	TGTGCCAGCAGCCAAGGGACTAGCGGGAGTGGGGTCGATGAGCAGTTCTTC
TRBV5-6	TRBJ1-2	-	-	CASSIRSLANYGYTF	TGTGCCAGCAGCATCCGGTCTTTAGCTAACTATGGCTACACCTTC
TRBV5-6	TRBJ1-5	-	-	CASSLADSLNQPQHF	TGTGCCAGCAGCTTGGCCGACAGCCTAAATCAGCCCCAGCATTTT